This T cell receptor beta chain was profiled in a study of cytomegalovirus exposure and HLA in healthy donors. Whole-study results and caveats: In vitro data verified a few CMV-associated chains as specific for CMV antigens. Researchers left out some V segments, among them TRBV6-2 and TRBV6-3, as indistinguishable.

In the case of this clone: The antigen remains unidentified.

In germline, CDR1 is MRHNA, CDR2 SNTAGT. Trimming took off 8 bases at V and 4 bases at J, with 16 bases between the two ends. CDR3 size: 14 residues. Researchers ran the PCR with 60 Vbeta and 13 Jbeta primers. Sequenced by immunoSEQ multiplex PCR; TCRdb stores in-frame clones only, minus some. The sample has 150,000 to 200,000 clones; over 65% are singletons. The receptor's source is a man between 18 and 29 years old in good health and CMV-seropositive. The sample consisted of PBMCs. The chain carries TRBV6-4 and TRBJ2-3, with no clear D. CDR3 DNA sequence: TGTGCCAGCCAGATCTCCTCGGAGTCAGATACGCAGTATTTT. Its protein product is CASQISSESDTQYF.